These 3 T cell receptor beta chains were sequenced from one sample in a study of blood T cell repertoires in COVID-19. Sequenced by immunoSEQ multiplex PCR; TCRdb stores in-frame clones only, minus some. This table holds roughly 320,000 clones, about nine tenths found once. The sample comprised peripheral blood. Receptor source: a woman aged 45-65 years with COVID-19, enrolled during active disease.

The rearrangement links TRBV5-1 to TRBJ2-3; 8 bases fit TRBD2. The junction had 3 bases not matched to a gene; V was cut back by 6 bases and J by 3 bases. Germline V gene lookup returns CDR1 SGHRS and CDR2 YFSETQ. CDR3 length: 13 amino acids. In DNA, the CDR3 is TGCGCCAGCACCCCGGGGGGGACAGATACGCAGTATTTT. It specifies CASTPGGTDTQYF. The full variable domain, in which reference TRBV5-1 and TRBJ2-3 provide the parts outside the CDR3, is KAGVTQTPRYLIKTRGQQVTLSCSPISGHRSVSWYQQTPGQGLQFLFEYFSETQRNKGNFPGRFSGRQFSNSRSEMNVSTLELGDSALYLCASTPGGTDTQYFGPGTRLTVL.

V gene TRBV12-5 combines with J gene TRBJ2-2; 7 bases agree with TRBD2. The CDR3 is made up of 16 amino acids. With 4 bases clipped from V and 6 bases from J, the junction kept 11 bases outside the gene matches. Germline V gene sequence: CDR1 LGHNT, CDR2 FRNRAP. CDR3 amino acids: CASGSPLAGDSGELFF. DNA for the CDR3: TGTGCTAGTGGTTCCCCCCTCGCGGGAGATTCCGGGGAGCTGTTTTTT.

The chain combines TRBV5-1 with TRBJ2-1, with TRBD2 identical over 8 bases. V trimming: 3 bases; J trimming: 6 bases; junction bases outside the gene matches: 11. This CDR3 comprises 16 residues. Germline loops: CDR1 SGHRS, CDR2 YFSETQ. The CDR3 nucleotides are TGCGCCAGCAGCTCCGAAAGCGGGAGCATTGCCAATGAGCAGTTCTTC. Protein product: CASSSESGSIANEQFF.